This T cell receptor (beta chain) derives from a study of control samples from healthy donors and cancer patients. TCRdb keeps only in-frame clones here, not all; method: immunoSEQ multiplex PCR. The sample carries 190,000 or so clones, approximately 95% recorded once. The V end lost 5 bases, the J end lost 10 bases, and 14 bases lay between the germline ends. CDR3 length: 11 amino acids. Germline V gene data show CDR1 as DFQATT and CDR2 as SNEGSKA (reference sequence). The clonotype originates from a man between 18 and 35 years old in good health. The source material was blood. This chain connects TRBV20-1 to TRBJ1-1; the D gene is possibly TRBD1 (6 bases). This chain's CDR3 is CSAEQGYGAFF. For the CDR3, the DNA is TGCAGTGCTGAACAGGGATATGGAGCTTTCTTT.